The present TCR beta chain was sequenced within a study of OX40 agonist ivuxolimab in advanced cancers. Here immunoSEQ multiplex PCR was the method, and the copy in TCRdb shows in-frame clones only, minus some. The sample contains about 100,000 clones, 85% to 95% of which appear only once. V trimming: 6 bases; J trimming: 3 bases; junction bases outside the gene matches: 3. The germline V gene encodes CDR1 SNHLY and CDR2 FYNNEI. The CDR3 totals 14 residues. The starting material was CD4+ or CD8+ T cells sorted from blood, obtained in a trial of the OX40 agonist ivuxolimab. The receptor was isolated from an adult with an advanced solid tumor such as melanoma, head and neck, liver or kidney cancer. V gene TRBV2 combines with J gene TRBJ2-3; 10 nucleotides agree with TRBD2. CDR3 region: CASSGLAETDTQYF. CDR3 DNA sequence: TGTGCCAGCAGCGGACTAGCGGAAACAGATACGCAGTATTTT.